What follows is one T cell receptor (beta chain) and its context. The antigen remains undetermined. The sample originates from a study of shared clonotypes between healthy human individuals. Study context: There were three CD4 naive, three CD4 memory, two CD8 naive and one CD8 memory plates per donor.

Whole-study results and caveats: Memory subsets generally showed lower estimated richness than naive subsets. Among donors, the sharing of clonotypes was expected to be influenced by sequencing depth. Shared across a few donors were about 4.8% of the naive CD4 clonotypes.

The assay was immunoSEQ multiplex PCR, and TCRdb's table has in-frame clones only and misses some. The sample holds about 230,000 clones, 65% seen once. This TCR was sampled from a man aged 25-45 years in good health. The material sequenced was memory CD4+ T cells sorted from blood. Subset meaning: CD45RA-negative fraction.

In DNA, the CDR3 is TGTGCCAGCTCCCTCGGGACTAGCGGGATCTATGAGCAGTTCTTC. This translates into CASSLGTSGIYEQFF. This chain uses TRBV18 with TRBJ2-1; 13 positions match TRBD2. This CDR3 comprises 15 residues. The V and J ends lost 6 bases and 8 bases, in that order; junction bases with no gene match: 7. Per the germline V gene, CDR1 is KGHSH and CDR2 is LQKENI.